One and the same sample provided the 13 T cell receptor beta chains below, sequenced in a study of T cells after yellow fever vaccination. In TCRdb, the 5' RACE reads were re-called with MiXCR into one record per CDR3 protein. The data contain 400,000 to 650,000 distinct CDR3 sequences, around a fifth of them seen just once; the ten biggest clones take up roughly 16%. This sample comprised PBMCs, obtained approximately 22 days after the first yellow fever vaccination. The receptor source for this set is a man between 18 and 35 years old who received the YFV17D yellow fever vaccine.

V usage is TRBV7-9 and J usage is TRBJ1-1; D uncertain. Germline lookup yields CDR1 SEHNR and CDR2 FQNEAQ (reference sequence). Trimming pared 0 bases from V and 8 bases from J, leaving 4 bases between. The CDR3 is 11 amino acids. The CDR3 loop is CASSLAREAFF. The CDR3 DNA is TGTGCCAGCAGCTTAGCCCGGGAAGCTTTCTTT.

As regards this clonotype: A junction end diverges from the germline sequence, so it may reflect a read error. This rearrangement joins TRBV5-5 to TRBJ2-5; D possibly corresponds to TRBD1 (6 bases). This CDR3 comprises 13 residues. Germline CDR1 and CDR2: SGHKS and YYEKEE (reference sequence). CDR3 nucleotide sequence: TGTGCCAGCAAGAACAGGGACCAAGAGACCCAGCACTTC. Protein product: CASKNRDQETQHF.

This clonotype occurred a few times. This chain links TRBV12-5 with TRBJ2-1, with 11 bases fitting TRBD1. The germline V gene encodes CDR1 LGHNT and CDR2 FRNRAP. With V trimmed by 5 bases and J by 3 bases, 0 bases remained unmatched. CDR3 length equals 14 residues. The CDR3 protein is CASGGTGGYNEQFF. CDR3 bases: TGTGCTAGTGGTGGGACAGGGGGCTACAATGAGCAGTTCTTC.

The chain joins TRBV4-2 to TRBJ2-3; D not resolved. The CDR3 contains 17 residues. V lost 5 bases and J 1 base, leaving 19 bases between the germline ends. CDR1 is LGHNA and CDR2 is YNFKEQ in the germline V gene. The CDR3 bases are TGTGCCAGCAGCGTATCTTCCCCCAGTTTGGGCACAGATACGCAGTATTTT. It codes for CASSVSSPSLGTDTQYF.

This rearrangement joins TRBV27 to TRBJ2-3, with D possibly TRBD2 on 6 matching bases. This CDR3 contains 15 residues. Looked up from germline, CDR1 is MNHEY and CDR2 is SMNVEV (reference sequence). The V gene lost 5 bases and the J gene lost 5 bases, with 17 bases spanning the gap. CDR3 DNA: TGTGCCAGCAGTCCCGGGACCCGCGGGATAGATACGCAGTATTTT. It specifies CASSPGTRGIDTQYF.

The rearrangement links TRBV6-1 to TRBJ2-3; perhaps TRBD2 as D (5 bases). This CDR3 comprises 13 residues. CDR1 is MNHNS, CDR2 SASEGT, per germline. V was trimmed by 4 bases and J by 2 bases, leaving 7 bases between them. The CDR3 DNA follows: TGTGCCAGCAGTGTGAGGGTCACAGATACGCAGTATTTT. It specifies CASSVRVTDTQYF.

This clonotype has just a few counts. This rearrangement joins TRBV2 to TRBJ1-2; weak D call: TRBD1 (5 bases). From germline, CDR1 is SNHLY and CDR2 FYNNEI. The CDR3 length is 15 residues. The V end was cut by 4 bases, the J end by 3 bases, with 15 bases between. The CDR3 DNA follows: TGTGCCAGCAGTGCTCTCGACAGAGACTACTATGGCTACACCTTC. As protein: CASSALDRDYYGYTF.

This clonotype was detected a few times. The chain employs TRBV6-6 and TRBJ2-7; TRBD1 aligns across 9 bases. The CDR3 has 13 amino acids. V lost 4 bases and J lost 2; bases outside the gene matches: 0. Germline V gene lookup returns CDR1 MNHNY and CDR2 SVGAGI (reference sequence). For the CDR3, the DNA is TGTGCCAGCAGTTGGGACAGGGCCTACGAGCAGTACTTC. Protein sequence: CASSWDRAYEQYF.

The gene calls are TRBV27 and TRBJ2-4; TRBD1 matches at 10 bases. Germline loops: CDR1 MNHEY, CDR2 SMNVEV (reference sequence). The V and J ends lost 8 bases and 4 bases, in that order; junction bases with no gene match: 8. This CDR3 region has 15 residues. CDR3 sequence: CASAGTGAKKNIQYF. The CDR3 nucleotides read TGTGCCAGCGCCGGGACAGGGGCGAAAAAAAACATTCAGTACTTC.

The genes are TRBV4-1 and TRBJ1-3; D is perhaps TRBD1 (6 bases). CDR3 length: 14 amino acids. V was shortened by 7 bases and J by 2 bases, with 12 bases between the two germline ends. Germline CDR1 reads MGHRA; CDR2 reads YSYEKL. DNA of the CDR3: TGCGCCAGCACCCGGACAGAGGCTGGAAACACCATATATTTT. This translates into CASTRTEAGNTIYF.

This clonotype has a handful of counts. V is TRBV7-8 and J is TRBJ2-7; D unclear. The V end lost 5 bases, the J end lost 2 bases, and 16 bases lay between the germline ends. The CDR3 covers 15 residues. From germline, CDR1 is SGHVS and CDR2 FQNEAQ. The CDR3 here is CASSLYFDIAYEQYF. DNA for the CDR3: TGTGCCAGCAGCCTCTATTTCGACATAGCCTACGAGCAGTACTTC. Full variable domain (rest looked up from reference TRBV7-8 and TRBJ2-7): GAGVSQSPRYKVAKRGQDVALRCDPISGHVSLFWYQQALGQGPEFLTYFQNEAQLDKSGLPSDRFFAERPEGSVSTLKIQRTQQEDSAVYLCASSLYFDIAYEQYFGPGTRLTVT.

This clonotype was observed a few times. This chain uses TRBV29-1 with TRBJ2-1, with D possibly being TRBD1 or TRBD2 (5 bases each). Trimming cost V 3 bases and J 4 bases, with 13 bases left between them. CDR3 length equals 14 residues. The germline V gene has CDR1 SQVTM and CDR2 ANQGSEA. The CDR3 DNA reads as TGCAGCGTTGAGTTTTGGGGGTCGTACAATGAGCAGTTCTTC. This gives the protein CSVEFWGSYNEQFF.

This clonotype showed up just a few times. The CDR3 sequence is CASSLSIGVTYNEQFF. Written as DNA, the CDR3 is TGTGCCAGCAGTTTATCCATCGGGGTAACCTACAATGAGCAGTTCTTC. The V gene is TRBV27, the J gene TRBJ2-1, with D tentatively TRBD2 (5 bases). Deletions cut 0 bases from V and 2 bases from J, with 11 bases between. CDR1 is MNHEY and CDR2 is SMNVEV in the germline V gene (reference sequence). CDR3 length equals 16 residues.